This T cell receptor beta chain was sequenced for a study of CD4 T cells in relation to SARS-CoV-2 and coronaviruses. A remark on this clone: What it recognizes is unknown.

Germline V gives CDR1 SGHDT, CDR2 YYEEEE. The ends were cut back, 3 bases at V and 4 bases at J, with 16 bases in the middle. This CDR3 is built from 15 residues. The data were produced by immunoSEQ multiplex PCR, yet TCRdb's version contains in-frame clones alone and is incomplete. The top ten clones hold 6% to 8.5% of a sample with about 36,000 clones, about four fifths of them seen once. 90,000 to 100,000 naive or memory CD4+ cells were cultured with CEF peptides for about nine days. The sample consisted of naive CD4+ T cells from PBMCs, cultured in vitro. Subset reported: naive CD4+ T cells isolated by negative enrichment. This clonotype was sampled from an adult with COVID-19. The chain is built from TRBV5-6 and TRBJ1-1; D is ambiguous. The CDR3 is CASSSLARVGTEAFF. The CDR3 region has the DNA TGTGCCAGCAGCTCCTTGGCTCGGGTTGGCACTGAAGCTTTCTTT.